This T cell receptor (beta chain) emerged from a study of blood T cell repertoires in COVID-19 (dated by TCRdb to the early 2020s). Some background on the complete study: Collaborator samples came from the United States, Italy and Spain and covered acute and convalescent phases of COVID-19. The prospective study material was composed of cDNA or gDNA derived from T cells, B-cell-depleted T cells, or PBMCs. The dataset comprised deeply sampled blood TCRbeta repertoires from subjects exposed to, actively infected with, or recovered from COVID-19. A freely available public database, intended as a resource for researchers studying the immune response to SARS-CoV-2, is where the repertoires were released. The samples were drawn from two sources: the first 160 participants of the ongoing ImmuneRACE study, and fewer than 1,500 subjects contributed by 6 global collaborators. Sample metadata almost always included a de-identified subject ID, COVID-19 status, age in years and sex. HLA class I and class II types, where available, came from metadata supplied by the sample provider rather than from assay-based typing.

Whole blood was collected in K2EDTA tubes by collaborating institutions according to the institutions' own protocols. Collaborator samples were shipped for TCRbeta analysis as frozen whole blood, isolated PBMCs, or DNA extracted from either sample type. The immunoSEQ Assay, a bias-controlled multiplex PCR, was used to amplify TCRbeta CDR3 regions from genomic DNA. The authors' pipeline ran thus. The number of nucleated cells in each sample was estimated from the amplification of reference gene primers within the assay. To quantify the absolute abundance of each unique TCRbeta CDR3 rearrangement, sequence reads were collapsed and filtered. For each sample, productive Simpson clonality was calculated as the square root of Simpson's diversity index over productive rearrangements. The clones in this table, taken by TCRdb from immuneACCESS, are in-frame only. Not every clone is retained; where verified, under half of the shortfall comes from an unresolved V gene, and the cause of the rest is unknown. Clonal size and the V and J genes are those of that table, whereas D and trimming came from the DNA. The sample records 130,000 to 150,000 clones, 65% to 80% of which are singletons. Just under 2% of the sample is in the top ten clones.

About this clone itself: Its antigen remains unidentified. The sample holds no much larger clone one base away, and base qualities are not on file.

Here is what the overall study found, with its caveats: Clinical and demographic metadata were provided uncurated, with the amount varying by source and participant.

V was cut back by 0 bases and J by 8 bases, leaving a gap of 14 bases between them. The germline V gene supplies CDR1 SGHVS and CDR2 FNYEAQ. There are 15 amino acids in the CDR3, from cysteine to phenylalanine inclusive. The kept DNA is CDR3 alone, 45 bases in frame from the first base. The V and J segments used are TRBV7-6 and TRBJ2-4; matching of 6 bases hints at TRBD1 as the D gene. The receptor was isolated from a woman aged 55-69 years with acute or convalescent COVID-19. Sequencing was performed on peripheral blood. This receptor carries the CDR3 CASSLAVGHGHIQYF. At the DNA level, the sequence is TGTGCCAGCAGCTTAGCGGTGGGACACGGGCACATTCAGTACTTC.